This section outlines one TCR beta chain sequence together with its context. What it recognizes is unknown. Germline CDR1 reads SQVTM; CDR2 reads ANQGSEA. The germline V and J ends were trimmed by 6 bases and 7 bases, with 21 bases remaining between them. CDR3 length equals 14 residues. The PCR made use of 60 Vbeta and 13 Jbeta primers. Original data processing: Among the unique TCR beta chains that a later analysis counted, about 86 million in all, about 11 million were shared. Using immunoSEQ multiplex PCR, the repertoire was profiled, and TCRdb retains in-frame clones only, with some absent. V, J and clone size were drawn from that table, and D and trimming were deduced from the DNA. The sample consists of roughly 90,000 clones, approximately 69% of them appearing once. This sample was taken from a study of cytomegalovirus exposure and HLA in healthy donors. General study findings and limits: Sequence variants that were highly shared formed a cluster that was likely a sequencing artifact. In the analysis, some V segments, TRBV6-2 and TRBV6-3 included, were excluded as indistinguishable. Later analysis showed TCR association rates varying by HLA locus, highest for DRB1 and lowest for HLA-C.

This clonotype originated in a man aged 25 to 40 in good health and CMV-seropositive. Input material: PBMCs. V gene TRBV29-1 combines with J gene TRBJ1-2, with a tentative D call TRBD1 (5 bases). CDR3 DNA: TGCAGCGTGGGCCTCAGACAGAGAGTCGCTGGCTACACCTTC. Encoded protein: CSVGLRQRVAGYTF.